The sample holds many counts of the clone carrying this TCR beta chain. Its target is not known. This entry comes from a study of T cells in Graves' hyperthyroidism and ophthalmopathy. Criteria for exclusion of patients were uncontrolled infection, other autoimmune disease, pregnancy or lactation. Amplification of TCR beta CDR3 regions was performed using RNA transcripts as template. With the HTBI primer set, the TCR CDR3 went through a first round of RT-PCR. TCRdb passed the multiplex PCR reads through MiXCR, listing each CDR3 protein once. Among 560,000 or so distinct CDR3 sequences listed, approximately 44% were seen once. Study results and limitations: Model predictions of ophthalmopathy came a median roughly 6.4 months before onset. Ophthalmopathy could be told apart from stable hyperthyroidism with a 13 V-J model.

This sequence originates from a woman between 18 and 29 years old with Graves' hyperthyroidism. Sequenced input: peripheral blood or thyroid tissue (not recorded which).

In nucleotides, the CDR3 is TGTGCCAGCAGTGACCCTCGACAGGGGGGGAACACTGAAGCTTTCTTT. This sequence encodes CASSDPRQGGNTEAFF. The chain joins TRBV25-1 to TRBJ1-1, with 9 bases that match TRBD1. V shed 3 bases, J shed 1 base, and the junction held 6 bases outside the gene matches. Germline assignment: CDR1 MGHDK and CDR2 SYGVNS. The CDR3 totals 16 residues.